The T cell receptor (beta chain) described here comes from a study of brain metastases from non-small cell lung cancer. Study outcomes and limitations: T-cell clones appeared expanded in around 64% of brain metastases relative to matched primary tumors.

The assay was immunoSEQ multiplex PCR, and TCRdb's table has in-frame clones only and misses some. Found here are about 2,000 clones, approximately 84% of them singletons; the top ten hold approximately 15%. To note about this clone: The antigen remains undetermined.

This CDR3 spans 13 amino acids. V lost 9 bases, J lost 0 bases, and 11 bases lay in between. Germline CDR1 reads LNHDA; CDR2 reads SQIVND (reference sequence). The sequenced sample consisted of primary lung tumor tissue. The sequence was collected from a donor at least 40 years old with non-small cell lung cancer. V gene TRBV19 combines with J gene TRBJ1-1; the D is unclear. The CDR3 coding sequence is TGTGCCAGCAAACAGAAAATGAACACTGAAGCTTTCTTT. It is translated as CASKQKMNTEAFF. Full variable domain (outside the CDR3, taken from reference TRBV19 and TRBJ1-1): DGGITQSPKYLFRKEGQNVTLSCEQNLNHDAMYWYRQDPGQGLRLIYYSQIVNDFQKGDIAEGYSVSREKKESFPLTVTSAQKNPTAFYLCASKQKMNTEAFFGQGTRLTVV.